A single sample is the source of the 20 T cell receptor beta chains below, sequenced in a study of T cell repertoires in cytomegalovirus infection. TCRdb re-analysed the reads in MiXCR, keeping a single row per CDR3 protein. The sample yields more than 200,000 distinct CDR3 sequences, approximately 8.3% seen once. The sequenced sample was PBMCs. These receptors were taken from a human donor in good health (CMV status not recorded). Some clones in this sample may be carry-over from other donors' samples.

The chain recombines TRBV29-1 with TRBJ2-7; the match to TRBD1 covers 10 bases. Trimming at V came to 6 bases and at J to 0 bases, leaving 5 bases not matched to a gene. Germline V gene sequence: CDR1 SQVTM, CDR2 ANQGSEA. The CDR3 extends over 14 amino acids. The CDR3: CSVLGQGVSYEQYF. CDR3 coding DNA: TGCAGCGTATTAGGACAGGGGGTCTCCTACGAGCAGTACTTC.

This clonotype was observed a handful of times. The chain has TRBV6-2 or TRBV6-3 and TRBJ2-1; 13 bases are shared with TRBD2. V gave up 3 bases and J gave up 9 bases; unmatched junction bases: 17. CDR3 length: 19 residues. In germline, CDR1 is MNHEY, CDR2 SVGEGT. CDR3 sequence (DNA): TGTGCCAGCAGTTATTCCGGGACTAGCGGGACCCCTCGAAAGGGTGAGCAGTTCTTC. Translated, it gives CASSYSGTSGTPRKGEQFF.

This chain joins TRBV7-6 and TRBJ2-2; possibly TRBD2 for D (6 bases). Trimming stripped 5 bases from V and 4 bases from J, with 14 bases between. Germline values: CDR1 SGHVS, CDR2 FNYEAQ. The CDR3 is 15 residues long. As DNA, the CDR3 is TGTGCCAGCAGCCCGGTCGGGGGTCTCACCGGGGAGCTGTTTTTT. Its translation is CASSPVGGLTGELFF.

The CDR3 DNA reads as TGTGCCAGCAGAGGTAACGGGGCTATTCAGCCCCAGCATTTT. Its translation: CASRGNGAIQPQHF. The gene calls are TRBV6-8 and TRBJ1-5, with D maybe TRBD1 (5 bases). Trimming stripped 6 bases from V and 6 bases from J, with 15 bases between. This CDR3 contains 14 residues. Germline V gene sequence: CDR1 MNHGY, CDR2 SAAAGT.

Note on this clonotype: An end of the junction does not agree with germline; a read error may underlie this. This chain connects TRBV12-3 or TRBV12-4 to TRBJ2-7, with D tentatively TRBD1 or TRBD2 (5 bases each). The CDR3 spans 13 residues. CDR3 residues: CASSGVRGDEQCF. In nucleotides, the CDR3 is TGTGCCAGCAGTGGGGTACGAGGGGACGAGCAGTGCTTC.

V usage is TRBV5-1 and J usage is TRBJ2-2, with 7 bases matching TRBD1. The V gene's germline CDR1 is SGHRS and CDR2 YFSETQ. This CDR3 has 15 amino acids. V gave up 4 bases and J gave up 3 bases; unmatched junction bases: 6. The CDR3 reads CASSRRQGDTGELFF. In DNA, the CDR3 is TGCGCCAGCAGCCGTCGACAGGGAGACACCGGGGAGCTGTTTTTT. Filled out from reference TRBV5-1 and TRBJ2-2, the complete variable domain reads KAGVTQTPRYLIKTRGQQVTLSCSPISGHRSVSWYQQTPGQGLQFLFEYFSETQRNKGNFPGRFSGRQFSNSRSEMNVSTLELGDSALYLCASSRRQGDTGELFFGEGSRLTVL.

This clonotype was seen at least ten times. Here the CDR3 reads CASSSPWGDTQYF. Here the CDR3 DNA reads TGTGCCAGCAGCTCTCCTTGGGGGGATACGCAGTATTTT. The chain joins TRBV7-2 to TRBJ2-3, with D possibly called TRBD1 or TRBD2 (5 bases each). CDR3 length: 13 amino acids. The germline CDR1 and CDR2 sequences are SGHTA and FQGNSA. V lost 4 bases to trimming and J lost 6 bases, with 11 bases between them.

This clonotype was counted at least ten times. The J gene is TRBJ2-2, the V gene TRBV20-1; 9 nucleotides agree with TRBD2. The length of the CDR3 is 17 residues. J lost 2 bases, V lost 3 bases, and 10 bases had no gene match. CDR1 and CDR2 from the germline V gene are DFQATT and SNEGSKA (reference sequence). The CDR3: CSASKPGLALNTGELFF. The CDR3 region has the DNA TGCAGTGCTAGCAAGCCCGGACTAGCGCTCAACACCGGGGAGCTGTTTTTT.

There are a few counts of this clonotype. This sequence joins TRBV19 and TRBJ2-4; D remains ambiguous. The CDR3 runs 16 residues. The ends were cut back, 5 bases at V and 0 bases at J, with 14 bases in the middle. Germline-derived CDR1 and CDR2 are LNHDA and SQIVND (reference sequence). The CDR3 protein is CASSDQGLLAKNIQYF. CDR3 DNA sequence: TGTGCCAGTAGTGACCAAGGTCTACTAGCCAAAAACATTCAGTACTTC.

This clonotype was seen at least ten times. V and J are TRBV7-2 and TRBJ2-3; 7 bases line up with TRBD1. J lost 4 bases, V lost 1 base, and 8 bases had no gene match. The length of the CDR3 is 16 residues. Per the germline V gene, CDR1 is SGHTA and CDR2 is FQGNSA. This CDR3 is CASSLEGAGGSDTQYF. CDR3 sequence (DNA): TGTGCCAGCAGCTTAGAGGGGGCAGGGGGTTCAGATACGCAGTATTTT.

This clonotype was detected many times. DNA for the CDR3: TGTGCCAGCAGCCGACGCGGACAGGGTGGCACTGAAGCTTTCTTT. This sequence encodes CASSRRGQGGTEAFF. The rearrangement joins TRBV7-2 to TRBJ1-1; 8 bases align to TRBD1. This CDR3 has 15 amino acids. Germline V lookup: CDR1 SGHTA, CDR2 FQGNSA. V trimming: 5 bases; J trimming: 4 bases; junction bases outside the gene matches: 9.

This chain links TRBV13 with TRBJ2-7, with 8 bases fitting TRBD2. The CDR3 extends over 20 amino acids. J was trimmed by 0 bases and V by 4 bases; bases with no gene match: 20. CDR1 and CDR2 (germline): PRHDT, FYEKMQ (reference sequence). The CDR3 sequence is CASSSYLASAGLGNSYEQYF. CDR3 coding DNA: TGTGCCAGCAGCTCGTACTTAGCATCCGCGGGACTAGGAAACTCCTACGAGCAGTACTTC.

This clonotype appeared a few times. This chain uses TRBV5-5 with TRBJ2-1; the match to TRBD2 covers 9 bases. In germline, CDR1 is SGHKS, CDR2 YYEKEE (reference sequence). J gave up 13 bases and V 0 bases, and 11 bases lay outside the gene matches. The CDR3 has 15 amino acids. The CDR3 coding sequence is TGTGCCAGCAGCTTGGAGGTAGCGGGAGCTAACCTCCAGTTCTTC. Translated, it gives CASSLEVAGANLQFF.

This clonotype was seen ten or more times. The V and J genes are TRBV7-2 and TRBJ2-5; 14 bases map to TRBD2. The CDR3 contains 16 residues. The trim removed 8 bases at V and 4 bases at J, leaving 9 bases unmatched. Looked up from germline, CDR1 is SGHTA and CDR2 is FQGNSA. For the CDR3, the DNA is TGTGCCAGCGGCGGACTAGCGGGGGGCGCCGGAGAGACCCAGTACTTC. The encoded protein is CASGGLAGGAGETQYF.

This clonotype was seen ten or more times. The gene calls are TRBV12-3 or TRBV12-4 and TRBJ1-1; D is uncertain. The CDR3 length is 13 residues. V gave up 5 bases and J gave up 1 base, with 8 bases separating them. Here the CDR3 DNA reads TGTGCCAGCAGTGTACTGGAGAACACTGAAGCTTTCTTT. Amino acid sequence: CASSVLENTEAFF.

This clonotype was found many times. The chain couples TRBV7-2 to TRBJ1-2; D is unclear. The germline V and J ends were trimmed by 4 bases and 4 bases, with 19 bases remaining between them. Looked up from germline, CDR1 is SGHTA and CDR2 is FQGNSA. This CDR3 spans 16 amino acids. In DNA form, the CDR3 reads TGTGCCAGCAGCTCCCCCGGGAGGAATGGTGGCTATGGCTACACCTTC. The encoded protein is CASSSPGRNGGYGYTF.

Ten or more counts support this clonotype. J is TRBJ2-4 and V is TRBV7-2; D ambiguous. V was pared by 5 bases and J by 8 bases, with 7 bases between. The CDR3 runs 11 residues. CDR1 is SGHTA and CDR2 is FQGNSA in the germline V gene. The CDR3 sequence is CASSPGDIQYF. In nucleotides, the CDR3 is TGTGCCAGCAGCCCTGGGGACATTCAGTACTTC.

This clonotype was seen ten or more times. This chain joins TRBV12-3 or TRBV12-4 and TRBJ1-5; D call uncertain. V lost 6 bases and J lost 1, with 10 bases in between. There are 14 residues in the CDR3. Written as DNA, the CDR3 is TGTGCCAGCAGCTATGACAACAGCAATCAGCCCCAGCATTTT. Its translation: CASSYDNSNQPQHF.

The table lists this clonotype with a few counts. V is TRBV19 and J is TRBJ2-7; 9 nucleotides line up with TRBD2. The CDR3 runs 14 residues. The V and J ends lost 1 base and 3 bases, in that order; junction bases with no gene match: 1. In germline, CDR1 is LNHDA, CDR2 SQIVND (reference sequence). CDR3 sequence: CASSIASGNYEQYF. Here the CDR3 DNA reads TGTGCCAGTAGTATAGCTAGCGGGAACTACGAGCAGTACTTC.

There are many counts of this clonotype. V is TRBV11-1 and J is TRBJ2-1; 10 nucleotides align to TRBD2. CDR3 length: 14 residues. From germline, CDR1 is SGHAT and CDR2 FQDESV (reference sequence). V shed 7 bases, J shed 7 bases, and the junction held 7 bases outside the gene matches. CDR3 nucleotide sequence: TGTGCCAGCACCCTAGAGCGGGGGGGGAATGAGCAGTTCTTC. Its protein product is CASTLERGGNEQFF.